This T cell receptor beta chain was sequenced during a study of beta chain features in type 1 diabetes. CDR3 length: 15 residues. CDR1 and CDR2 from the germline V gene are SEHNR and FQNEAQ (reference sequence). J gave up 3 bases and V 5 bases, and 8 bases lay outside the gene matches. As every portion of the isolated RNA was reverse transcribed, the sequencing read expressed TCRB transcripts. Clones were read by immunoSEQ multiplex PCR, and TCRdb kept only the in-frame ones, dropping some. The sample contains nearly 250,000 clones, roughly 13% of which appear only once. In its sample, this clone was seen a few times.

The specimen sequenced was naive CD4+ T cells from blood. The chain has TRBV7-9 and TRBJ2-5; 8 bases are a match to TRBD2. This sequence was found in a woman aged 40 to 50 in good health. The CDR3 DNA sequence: TGTGCCAGCAGCGAACGCGGGGGGCGAGAAGAGACCCAGTACTTC. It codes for CASSERGGREETQYF.